This entry lists 21 T cell receptor beta chains sequenced from one sample in a study of blood T cell repertoires in COVID-19. Data came from immunoSEQ multiplex PCR; TCRdb stores just in-frame clones and leaves some out. The repertoire includes around 60,000 clones, roughly 90% of them detected once, and under 5% sits in the top ten. Sequenced input: peripheral blood. The receptors stem from a man in his sixties or seventies with acute or convalescent COVID-19.

J is TRBJ2-5 and V is TRBV5-5, with D maybe TRBD2 (5 bases). From germline, CDR1 is SGHKS and CDR2 YYEKEE (reference sequence). CDR3 length equals 13 residues. V lost 1 base to trimming and J lost 3 bases, with 7 bases between them. CDR3 residues: CASSLYGEETQYF. CDR3 DNA: TGTGCCAGCAGCTTGTACGGGGAAGAGACCCAGTACTTC.

The sample holds a few counts of this clone. V is TRBV6-5 and J is TRBJ2-1; tentative D call: TRBD2 (5 bases). V was trimmed by 0 bases and J by 8 bases, leaving 14 bases between them. CDR1 and CDR2 from the germline V gene are MNHEY and SVGAGI. The CDR3 is 15 residues long. CDR3 residues: CASSYSQVGVYEQFF. CDR3 bases: TGTGCCAGCAGTTACTCCCAGGTCGGGGTTTATGAGCAGTTCTTC.

The rearrangement joins TRBV19 to TRBJ1-4; 7 positions agree with TRBD1. Germline CDR1 reads LNHDA; CDR2 reads SQIVND (reference sequence). CDR3 length equals 15 residues. Trimming took 5 bases from V and 0 from J; bases not matched to a gene: 3. CDR3 nucleotide sequence: TGTGCCAGTAGTTCCGGGACAGCAACTAATGAAAAACTGTTTTTT. Protein: CASSSGTATNEKLFF.

This chain connects TRBV5-6 to TRBJ1-4; D ambiguous. Germline CDR1 reads SGHDT; CDR2 reads YYEEEE. CDR3 length: 15 amino acids. Trimming cost V 1 base and J 7 bases, with 14 bases left between them. This CDR3 is CASSLRAGRSEKLFF. Here the CDR3 DNA reads TGTGCCAGCAGCTTGCGTGCAGGCCGGTCTGAAAAACTGTTTTTT.

The chain is built from TRBV15 and TRBJ2-7; perhaps TRBD2 as D (6 bases). Germline V gene data show CDR1 as LNHNV and CDR2 as YYDKDF (reference sequence). The CDR3 is 15 amino acids. V lost 1 base and J 0 bases, leaving 10 bases between the germline ends. The CDR3 coding sequence is TGTGCCACCAGCAGAGGACGGGGGAACTCCTACGAGCAGTACTTC. This codes for CATSRGRGNSYEQYF.

This chain connects TRBV18 to TRBJ1-6; 7 nucleotides line up with TRBD1. The length of the CDR3 is 15 residues. With V trimmed by 4 bases and J by 4 bases, 4 bases remained unmatched. Germline-derived CDR1 and CDR2 are KGHSH and LQKENI. CDR3 in DNA: TGTGCCAGCTCACGACAGGGAATTTATAATTCACCCCTCCACTTT. Translating gives CASSRQGIYNSPLHF.

This clone has just a few counts. The chain uses TRBV6-5 and TRBJ2-2; the D is unclear. The V end lost 0 bases, the J end lost 0 bases, and 8 bases lay between the germline ends. CDR3 length: 16 residues. The germline gives CDR1 MNHEY, CDR2 SVGAGI. The CDR3 sequence is CASSYSRRTNTGELFF. The CDR3 DNA follows: TGTGCCAGCAGTTACTCGAGGCGGACGAACACCGGGGAGCTGTTTTTT.

This sequence joins TRBV11-2 and TRBJ1-6; the D is unclear. The CDR3 is 17 residues long. V was shortened by 6 bases and J by 5 bases, with 20 bases between the two germline ends. Per the germline V gene, CDR1 is SGHAT and CDR2 is FQNNGV. The CDR3 DNA reads as TGTGCCAGCAGTTTCCCTCTCCGTCTACCCCATAATTCACCCCTCCACTTT. This sequence encodes CASSFPLRLPHNSPLHF.

The CDR3 DNA sequence: TGTGCCAGCAGCCACCTGCCCGGGACAGGGGTGAACACTGAAGCTTTCTTT. It codes for CASSHLPGTGVNTEAFF. The chain links TRBV14 to TRBJ1-1; TRBD1 matches at 10 bases. The CDR3 runs 17 residues. After removal of 3 bases from V and 0 bases from J, the junction contained 7 bases not matched to a gene. Germline CDR1 and CDR2: SGHDN and FVKESK.

The chain recombines TRBV6-1 with TRBJ1-4, with 7 positions matching TRBD1. This CDR3 spans 15 amino acids. Germline CDR1 and CDR2: MNHNS and SASEGT. V lost 2 bases, J lost 7 bases, and 7 bases stayed unmatched. The CDR3 spells CASSERAGGGEKLFF. The DNA for the CDR3 is TGTGCCAGCAGTGAAAGAGCAGGGGGTGGTGAAAAACTGTTTTTT.

This clone has only a few counts. The chain links TRBV7-8 to TRBJ2-2, with TRBD2 matching over 10 bases. V gave up 8 bases and J gave up 5 bases; unmatched junction bases: 8. Germline CDR1 reads SGHVS; CDR2 reads FQNEAQ. The length of the CDR3 is 15 residues. DNA of the CDR3: TGTGCCAGCGGCTCGGAGCGGGGGGGGACCGGGGAGCTGTTTTTT. Encoded protein: CASGSERGGTGELFF.

V usage is TRBV7-2 and J usage is TRBJ1-3, with 7 bases fitting TRBD1. V lost 4 bases, J lost 4 bases, and 4 bases stayed unmatched. Germline V gene sequence: CDR1 SGHTA, CDR2 FQGNSA. The CDR3 has 14 amino acids. Here the CDR3 DNA reads TGTGCCAGCAGCTCGAGGACAGGCGGAAACACCATATATTTT. Its protein is CASSSRTGGNTIYF. Full variable domain (remainder filled in from reference TRBV7-2 and TRBJ1-3): GAGVSQSPSNKVTEKGKDVELRCDPISGHTALYWYRQSLGQGLEFLIYFQGNSAPDKSGLPSDRFSAERTGGSVSTLTIQRTQQEDSAVYLCASSSRTGGNTIYFGEGSWLTVV.

This chain's CDR3 is CASSWRYMGGSYEQYF. As DNA, the CDR3 is TGTGCCAGCAGCTGGAGATATATGGGGGGATCCTACGAGCAGTACTTC. The chain links TRBV7-9 to TRBJ2-7; D possibly corresponds to TRBD2 (6 bases). Germline V lookup: CDR1 SEHNR, CDR2 FQNEAQ (reference sequence). The CDR3 totals 16 residues. V dropped 4 bases and J dropped 1 base, with 17 bases sitting between them.

This chain links TRBV29-1 with TRBJ1-2; D gene uncertain. Deletions cut 2 bases from V and 8 bases from J, with 18 bases between. Germline V gene sequence: CDR1 SQVTM, CDR2 ANQGSEA. CDR3 size: 14 residues. The CDR3: CSVESRYGESGYTF. As DNA, the CDR3 is TGCAGCGTTGAAAGTCGGTACGGGGAAAGCGGCTACACCTTC.

This chain joins TRBV2 and TRBJ2-2, with 9 bases that match TRBD1. Germline V CDR1 and CDR2: SNHLY, FYNNEI. CDR3 length equals 13 residues. V lost 10 bases, J lost 4 bases, and 4 bases stayed unmatched. CDR3: CAIGQGSTGELFF. Here the CDR3 DNA reads TGTGCCATCGGACAGGGGAGCACCGGGGAGCTGTTTTTT.

This clone was detected ten times or more. The V and J genes are TRBV7-2 and TRBJ1-2; 7 bases align to TRBD1. The junction had 6 bases not matched to a gene; V was cut back by 3 bases and J by 5 bases. CDR3 length equals 14 residues. In germline, CDR1 is SGHTA, CDR2 FQGNSA. The CDR3 spells CASSFGQALYGYTF. Here the CDR3 DNA reads TGTGCCAGCAGCTTCGGACAGGCCCTATATGGCTACACCTTC. Full variable domain (remainder filled in from reference TRBV7-2 and TRBJ1-2): GAGVSQSPSNKVTEKGKDVELRCDPISGHTALYWYRQSLGQGLEFLIYFQGNSAPDKSGLPSDRFSAERTGGSVSTLTIQRTQQEDSAVYLCASSFGQALYGYTFGSGTRLTVV.

This clone showed up just once. The chain carries TRBV3-1 (or the pseudogene TRBV3-2) and TRBJ1-1, with D perhaps matching TRBD1 (5 bases). The CDR3 has 14 amino acids. Trimming removed 6 bases at V and 1 base at J, with 12 bases between. Looked up from germline, CDR1 is LGHDT and CDR2 is YNNKEL (reference sequence). CDR3 coding DNA: TGTGCCAGCAGACCCTCTGACAGGAACACTGAAGCTTTCTTT. Encoded protein: CASRPSDRNTEAFF.

CDR3 residues: CASSYPEDRAYYEQYF. CDR3 nucleotides: TGTGCCAGCAGCTACCCAGAGGACAGGGCCTACTACGAGCAGTACTTC. This chain links TRBV7-9 with TRBJ2-7, with TRBD1 matching 8 bases. The V gene's germline CDR1 is SEHNR and CDR2 FQNEAQ (reference sequence). The junction had 11 bases not matched to a gene; V was cut back by 4 bases and J by 3 bases. The CDR3 is made up of 16 amino acids.

This chain connects TRBV11-1 to TRBJ1-2, with D unclear. The V and J ends lost 1 base and 4 bases respectively, with 7 bases between them. The CDR3 covers 13 residues. Germline V lookup: CDR1 SGHAT, CDR2 FQDESV (reference sequence). CDR3 bases: TGTGCCAGCAGCTTAGGAGGGTTCTATGGCTACACCTTC. It is translated as CASSLGGFYGYTF.

In this sample, this clone turned up a few times. V gene TRBV4-3 combines with J gene TRBJ1-4, with 11 positions matching TRBD1. V lost 3 bases and J lost 6; bases outside the gene matches: 12. The CDR3 sequence is 18 residues long. Germline CDR1 reads LGHNA; CDR2 reads YSLEER. CDR3 nucleotides: TGCGCCAGCAGCCAGACCTCATTCCGGGACAGGGGGTATGAAAAACTGTTTTTT. Protein product: CASSQTSFRDRGYEKLFF.

DNA of the CDR3: TGTGCCAGCAGCTTAGTGAAGGGGGGGCGGGTCCACGAGCAGTACTTC. Protein product: CASSLVKGGRVHEQYF. The genes are TRBV7-8 and TRBJ2-7, with TRBD2 as a possible D gene (7 bases). Per germline, CDR1 SGHVS and CDR2 FQNEAQ. The V and J ends lost 1 base and 5 bases respectively, with 18 bases between them. The CDR3 totals 16 residues.